The entry that follows covers one T cell receptor beta chain sequence. Some clones are missing from TCRdb's copy, which holds only in-frame ones; the method was immunoSEQ multiplex PCR. The sample lists about 30,000 clones, roughly 88% occurring once. This record belongs to a study of PD-1 blockade in classical Hodgkin lymphoma. The V and J ends lost 0 bases and 5 bases respectively, with 8 bases between them. CDR3 size: 14 residues. CDR1 and CDR2 (germline): SGHDT, YYEEEE. Following autologous stem cell transplantation, relapse occurred in every patient, and exposure to brentuximab vedotin varied. Thawed PBMCs underwent magnetic negative selection to obtain purified CD8+ T cells.

The material sequenced was CD8+ T cells from blood, taken at baseline. The sequence derives from a human donor with classical Hodgkin lymphoma. The rearrangement uses TRBV5-6 and TRBJ1-4; D unclear. The CDR3: CASSLAPKNEKLFF. In DNA form, the CDR3 reads TGTGCCAGCAGCTTGGCCCCAAAAAATGAAAAACTGTTTTTT.